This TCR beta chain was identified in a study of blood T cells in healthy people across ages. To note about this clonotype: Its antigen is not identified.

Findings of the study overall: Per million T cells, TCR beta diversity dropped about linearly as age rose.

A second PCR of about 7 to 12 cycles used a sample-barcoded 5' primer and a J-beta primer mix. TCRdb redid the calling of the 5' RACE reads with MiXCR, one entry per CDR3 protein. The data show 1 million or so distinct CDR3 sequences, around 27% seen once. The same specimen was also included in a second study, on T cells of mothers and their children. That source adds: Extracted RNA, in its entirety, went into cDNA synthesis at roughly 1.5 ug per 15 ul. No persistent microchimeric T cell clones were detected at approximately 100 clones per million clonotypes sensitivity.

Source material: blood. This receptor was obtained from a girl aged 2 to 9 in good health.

CDR3: CASSQDRTEAFF. Here the CDR3 DNA reads TGTGCCAGCAGCCAAGATAGGACTGAAGCTTTCTTT. The chain has TRBV4-2 and TRBJ1-1; no definite D call. The CDR3 contains 12 residues. Germline V CDR1 and CDR2: LGHNA, YNFKEQ. V was clipped by 0 bases and J by 5 bases, with 4 bases between them.